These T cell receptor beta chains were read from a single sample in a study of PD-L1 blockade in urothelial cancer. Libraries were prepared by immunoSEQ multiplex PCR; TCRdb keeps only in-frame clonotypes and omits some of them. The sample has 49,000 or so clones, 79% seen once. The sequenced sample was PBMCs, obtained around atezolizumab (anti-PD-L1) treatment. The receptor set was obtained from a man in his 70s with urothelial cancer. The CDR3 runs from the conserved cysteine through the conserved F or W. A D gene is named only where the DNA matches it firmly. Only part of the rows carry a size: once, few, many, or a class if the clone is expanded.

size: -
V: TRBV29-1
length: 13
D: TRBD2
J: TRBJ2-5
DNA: TGCAGCGTTGAACGGGGGGACGGACAGACCCAGTACTTC
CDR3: CSVERGDGQTQYF

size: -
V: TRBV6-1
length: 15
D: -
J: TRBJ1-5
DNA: TGTGCCAGCAGTGAAGGTGGCCCGGGGAGGCAGCCCCAGCATTTT
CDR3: CASSEGGPGRQPQHF

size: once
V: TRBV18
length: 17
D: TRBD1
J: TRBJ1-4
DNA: TGTGCCAGCTCACATTCCCAGGACAGGGAAGGATCTGAAAAACTGTTTTTT
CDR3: CASSHSQDREGSEKLFF

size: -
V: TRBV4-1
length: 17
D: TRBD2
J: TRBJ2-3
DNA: TGCGCCAGCAGCCAAGACCTTACGGGACTAGCGACAGATACGCAGTATTTT
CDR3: CASSQDLTGLATDTQYF

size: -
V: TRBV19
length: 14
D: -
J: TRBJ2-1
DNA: TGTGCCAGTAGGAGGGCAGAGTACTACAATGAGCAGTTCTTC
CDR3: CASRRAEYYNEQFF

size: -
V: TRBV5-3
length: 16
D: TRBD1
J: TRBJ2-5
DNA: TGTGCCAGAAGCTTCAGGACAGGGGAGTACCAAGAGACCCAGTACTTC
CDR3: CARSFRTGEYQETQYF

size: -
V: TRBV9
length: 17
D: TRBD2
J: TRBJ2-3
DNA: TGTGCCAGCAGCACCCTAGCGGGAGGGCTTGGCACAGATACGCAGTATTTT
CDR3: CASSTLAGGLGTDTQYF

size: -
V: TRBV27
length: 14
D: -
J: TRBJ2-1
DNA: TGTGCCAGCAGTTCCCCCTCGACAGTAGTTGAGCAGTTCTTC
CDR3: CASSSPSTVVEQFF

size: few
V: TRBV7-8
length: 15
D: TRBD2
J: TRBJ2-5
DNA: TGTGCCAGCAGCGTAGGGGGTAGCGGGAGGGAGACCCAGTACTTC
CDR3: CASSVGGSGRETQYF

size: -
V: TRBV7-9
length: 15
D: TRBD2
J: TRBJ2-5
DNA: TGTGCCAGCAGCTTAGCGCTGGTAGCGGGAGGGCCGAGCGACTTC
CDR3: CASSLALVAGGPSDF

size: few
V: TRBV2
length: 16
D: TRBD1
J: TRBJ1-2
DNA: TGTGCCAGCAGTGACGGACAGGGATTTACCCGCTATGGCTACACCTTC
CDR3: CASSDGQGFTRYGYTF

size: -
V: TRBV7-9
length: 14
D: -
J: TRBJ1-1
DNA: TGTGCCAGCATCCTTTCTGAGGGGAACACTGAAGCTTTCTTT
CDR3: CASILSEGNTEAFF

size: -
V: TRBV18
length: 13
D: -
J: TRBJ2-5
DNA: TGTGCCAGCTCACCACGACAGCAAGAGACCCAGTACTTC
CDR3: CASSPRQQETQYF

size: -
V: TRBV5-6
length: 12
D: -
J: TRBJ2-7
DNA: TGTGCCAGCAGCTCCGGTACCTACGAGCAGTACTTC
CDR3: CASSSGTYEQYF

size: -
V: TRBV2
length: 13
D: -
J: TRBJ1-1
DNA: TGTGCCAGCAGACAAGGGGATGGCACTGAAGCTTTCTTT
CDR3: CASRQGDGTEAFF

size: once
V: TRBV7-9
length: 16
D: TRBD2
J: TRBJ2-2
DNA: TGTGCCAGCAGCACCCTAGCGGGAGATTTTGACGGGGAGCTGTTTTTT
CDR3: CASSTLAGDFDGELFF

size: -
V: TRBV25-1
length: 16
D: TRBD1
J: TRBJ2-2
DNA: TGTGCCAGCAGTGGCTGGACAGGGGAGAGCACCGGGGAGCTGTTTTTT
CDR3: CASSGWTGESTGELFF

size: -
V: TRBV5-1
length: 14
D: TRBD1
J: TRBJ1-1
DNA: TGCGCCAGCAGCTGGGGACAGATGAACACTGAAGCTTTCTTT
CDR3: CASSWGQMNTEAFF

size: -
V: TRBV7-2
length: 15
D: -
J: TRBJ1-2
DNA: TGTGCCAGCAGCTCACCACAGGGTGTCTCGTCTGGCTACACCTTC
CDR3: CASSSPQGVSSGYTF

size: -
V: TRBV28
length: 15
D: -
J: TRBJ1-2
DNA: TGTGCCAGCAGCCTTGACACCCAAGCTAACTATGGCTACACCTTC
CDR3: CASSLDTQANYGYTF

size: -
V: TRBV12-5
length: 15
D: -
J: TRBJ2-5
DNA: TGTGCTAGTGCCTTCGGGGGGCTGGGAGGAGAGACCCAGTACTTC
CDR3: CASAFGGLGGETQYF

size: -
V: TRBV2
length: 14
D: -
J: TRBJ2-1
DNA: TGTGCCAGCAGTGTCGGCAGGGGGGACAATGAGCAGTTCTTC
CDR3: CASSVGRGDNEQFF

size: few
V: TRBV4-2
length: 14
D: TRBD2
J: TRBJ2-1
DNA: TGTGCCAGCAGCCAAGACACAGCGGGGGCAGAGCAGTTCTTC
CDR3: CASSQDTAGAEQFF

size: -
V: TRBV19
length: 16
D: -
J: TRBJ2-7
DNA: TGTGCCAGTAGTGCGGAGCTTGGGGCCTCCTTCTACGAGCAGTACTTC
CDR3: CASSAELGASFYEQYF

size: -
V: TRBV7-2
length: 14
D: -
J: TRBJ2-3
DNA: TGTGCCAGCAGCTTTAAAGGACACACAGATACGCAGTATTTT
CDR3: CASSFKGHTDTQYF

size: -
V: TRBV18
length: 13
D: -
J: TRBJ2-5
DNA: TGTGCCAGCACAAGGAGTCACCAAGAGACCCAGTACTTC
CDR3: CASTRSHQETQYF

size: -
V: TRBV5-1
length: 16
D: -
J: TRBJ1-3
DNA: TGCGCCAGCAGCTTGGCCCCGTGGGGCACTGGAAACACCATATATTTT
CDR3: CASSLAPWGTGNTIYF

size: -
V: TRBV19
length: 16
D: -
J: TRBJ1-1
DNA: TGTGCCAGTAGCCAACTAGACGCCAAACCCAACACTGAAGCTTTCTTT
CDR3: CASSQLDAKPNTEAFF

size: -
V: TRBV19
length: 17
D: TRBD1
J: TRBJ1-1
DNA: TGTGCCAGTAGTCCTGGGACCAGGGGGCTTTTGAACACTGAAGCTTTCTTT
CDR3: CASSPGTRGLLNTEAFF

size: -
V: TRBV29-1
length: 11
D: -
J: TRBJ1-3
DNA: TGCACCACCGTGGAGGGAAACACCATATATTTT
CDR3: CTTVEGNTIYF

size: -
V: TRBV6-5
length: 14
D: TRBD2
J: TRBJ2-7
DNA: TGTGCCAGCAGTTGGACTAGCGGGAGTTACGAGCAGTACTTC
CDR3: CASSWTSGSYEQYF

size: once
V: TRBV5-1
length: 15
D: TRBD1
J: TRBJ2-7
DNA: TGCGCCAGCAGCTTGGGCGCGACAGGGTCGGCCGAGCAGTACTTC
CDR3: CASSLGATGSAEQYF

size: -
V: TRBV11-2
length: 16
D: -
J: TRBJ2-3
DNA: TGTGCCAGCAGCCGTCAGTCGCCCTTTAGCACAGATACGCAGTATTTT
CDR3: CASSRQSPFSTDTQYF

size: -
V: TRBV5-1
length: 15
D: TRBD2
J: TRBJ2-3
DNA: TGCGCCAGCAAGAATCGGGAGGGCCTTGGAGATACGCAGTATTTT
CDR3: CASKNREGLGDTQYF

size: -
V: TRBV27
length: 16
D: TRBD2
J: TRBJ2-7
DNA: TGTGCCAGCAGTAAAAATAGCGGGAGGGCCGGGGGCGAGCAGTACTTC
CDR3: CASSKNSGRAGGEQYF

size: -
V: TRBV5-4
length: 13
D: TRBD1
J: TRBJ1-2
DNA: TGTGCCAGCAGCCAACAGGGGGGCTATGGCTACACCTTC
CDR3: CASSQQGGYGYTF

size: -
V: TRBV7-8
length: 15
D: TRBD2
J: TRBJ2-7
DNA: TGTGCCAGCAGGGGCGGCCTAGCGGCCTCCTACGAGCAGTACTTC
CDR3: CASRGGLAASYEQYF

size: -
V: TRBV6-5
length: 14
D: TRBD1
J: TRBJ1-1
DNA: TGTGCCAGCAGTTCCGGGACAGCTTTACCTGAAGCTTTCTTT
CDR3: CASSSGTALPEAFF